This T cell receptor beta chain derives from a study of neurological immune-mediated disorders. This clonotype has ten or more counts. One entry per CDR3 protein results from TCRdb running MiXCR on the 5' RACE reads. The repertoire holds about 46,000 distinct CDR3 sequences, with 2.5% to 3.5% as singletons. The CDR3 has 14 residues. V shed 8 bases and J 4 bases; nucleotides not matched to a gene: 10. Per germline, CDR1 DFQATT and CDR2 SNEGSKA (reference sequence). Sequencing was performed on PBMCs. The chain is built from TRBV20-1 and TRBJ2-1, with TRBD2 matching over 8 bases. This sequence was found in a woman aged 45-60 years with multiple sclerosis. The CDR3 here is CSWGGTSGYNEQFF. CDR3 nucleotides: TGCAGTTGGGGGGGGACTAGTGGTTACAATGAGCAGTTCTTC.